A selection of T cell receptor delta chains follows, all from one sample in a study of gamma-delta T cells after stem cell transplantation. TCRdb made new clone calls on the RT-PCR reads using CATT. The sample carries roughly 10,000 delta-chain clones, around 42% recorded once. The specimen sequenced was gamma-delta T cells. The receptors originated from a human donor. It is not recorded whose cells these are; they may come from a transplant donor. CDR3s include the opening cysteine and the closing phenylalanine or tryptophan. Fields, in order: J gene, clone size, V gene, D gene, CDR3 protein, CDR3 DNA. The D gene is left open where the match is weak. Clone size, where shown, is once, few, many, or a class for clones that have expanded.

TRDJ1 | NA | TRDV1 | NA | CALGPTSYVPCFTGGGKLIF | TGTGCTCTTGGTCCCACTTCCTACGTACCCTGCTTTACTGGGGGAGGTAAACTCATCTTT
TRDJ1 | medium-sized | TRDV2 | NA | CACDTVGFTDKLIF | TGTGCCTGTGACACCGTTGGGTTCACCGATAAACTCATCTTT
TRDJ3 | NA | TRDV2 | TRDD3 | CACDLPHWGILRSWDTRQMFF | TGTGCCTGTGACCTTCCGCACTGGGGGATACTCCGCTCCTGGGACACCCGACAGATGTTTTTC
TRDJ3 | NA | TRDV2 | TRDD3 | CACDIPFSTGGPDLLRGTRQMFF | TGTGCCTGTGACATTCCTTTTTCGACTGGGGGACCCGACCTCCTGAGAGGCACCCGACAGATGTTTTTT
TRDJ3 | NA | TRDV2 | NA | CACDTVGDHKGSSWDTRQMFF | TGTGCCTGTGACACCGTAGGGGATCATAAGGGGAGTTCCTGGGACACCCGACAGATGTTTTTC
TRDJ1 | few | TRDV1 | TRDD3 | CALGDWAGDTPDKLIF | TGTGCTCTTGGGGACTGGGCAGGGGATACGCCCGATAAACTCATCTTT
TRDJ3 | medium-sized | TRDV2 | TRDD3 | CACDRLGDYVRGTSWDTRQMFF | TGTGCCTGTGACAGGCTGGGGGATTACGTCCGTGGGACTTCCTGGGACACCCGACAGATGTTTTTC
TRDJ2 | NA | TRDV1 | NA | CALGEPFRALTSQALTAQLFF | TGTGCTCTTGGGGAACCTTTCAGAGCCCTGACCTCTCAAGCTTTGACAGCACAACTCTTCTTT
TRDJ1 | few | TRDV1 | TRDD3 | CALGELRPHLYWGRLTYTDKLIF | TGTGCTCTTGGGGAACTCCGACCTCATCTGTACTGGGGGAGACTTACCTACACCGATAAACTCATCTTT
TRDJ1 | few | TRDV1 | NA | CALGEQGYRPNADKLIF | TGTGCTCTTGGGGAACAAGGATACCGTCCAAACGCCGATAAACTCATCTTT
TRDJ1 | NA | TRDV1 | TRDD2 | CALGELRFLPITTYTDKLIF | TGTGCTCTTGGGGAACTGCGATTCCTACCCATTACTACTTACACCGATAAACTCATCTTT
TRDJ1 | few | TRDV1 | NA | CALGENPPFSYWSCTDKLIF | TGTGCTCTTGGGGAAAATCCTCCCTTCTCGTACTGGAGCTGCACCGATAAACTCATCTTT
TRDJ1 | NA | TRDV1 | TRDD3 | CARVNPWGDKLIF | TGTGCTCGTGTGAACCCCTGGGGGGATAAACTCATCTTT
TRDJ1 | NA | TRDV2 | TRDD3 | CACDTMTYWGMKDKLIF | TGTGCCTGTGACACGATGACTTACTGGGGGATGAAAGATAAACTCATCTTT
TRDJ3 | once | TRDV2 | TRDD3 | CACDPVLGDFSSWDTRQMFF | TGTGCCTGTGACCCTGTCCTGGGGGATTTCTCCTCCTGGGACACCCGCCAGATGTTTTTC
TRDJ1 | few | TRDV3 | NA | CAFTLRLTGNPYTDKLIF | TGTGCCTTTACCCTCAGATTAACTGGGAACCCGTACACCGATAAACTCATCTTT
TRDJ1 | NA | TRDV1 | NA | CALGELPNPHVLPYTDKLIF | TGTGCTCTTGGGGAACTACCCAATCCTCACGTACTGCCGTACACCGATAAACTCATCTTT
TRDJ1 | NA | TRDV1 | NA | CALGKLWAIVGLIF | TGTGCTCTTGGGAAACTTTGGGCGATTGTGGGACTCATCTTT
TRDJ1 | few | TRDV1 | TRDD3 | CALGESPPFLRYWGIRSPGKLIF | TGTGCTCTTGGGGAATCCCCCCCCTTCCTACGTTACTGGGGGATACGCTCCCCCGGTAAACTCATCTTT
TRDJ3 | NA | TRDV2 | NA | CACDTEGYSWDTRQMIF | TGTGCCTGTGACACGGAGGGCTACTCCTGGGACACCCGACAGATGATTTTC
TRDJ1 | few | TRDV1 | TRDD3 | CALGTASSYWGIRFTDKLIF | TGTGCTCTTGGGACCGCTTCCTCCTACTGGGGGATACGCTTCACCGATAAACTCATCTTT
TRDJ1 | medium-sized | TRDV2 | TRDD3 | CACDTLRLGDTRTDKLIF | TGTGCCTGTGACACATTAAGACTGGGGGACACCCGCACCGATAAACTCATCTTT
TRDJ3 | NA | TRDV2 | TRDD3 | CACDSSLLGAPRKFWDTRQMFF | TGTGCCTGCGACAGCTCCTTACTGGGGGCCCCCCGAAAATTCTGGGACACCCGACAGATGTTTTTC
TRDJ1 | once | TRDV2 | TRDD3 | CACDDTCTGGYSTDKLIF | TGTGCCTGTGACGATACTTGTACTGGGGGATACTCCACCGATAAACTCATCTTT
TRDJ1 | NA | TRDV1 | TRDD3 | CALGSWWGIQGTDKLIF | TGTGCTCTTGGGTCCTGGTGGGGGATACAGGGCACCGATAAACTCATCTTT
TRDJ1 | NA | TRDV1 | TRDD3 | CALLPRDTADKLIF | TGTGCTCTCTTACCTCGGGATACCGCCGATAAACTCATCTTT
TRDJ3 | NA | TRDV2 | TRDD3 | CARDTVAGGHLISFDTRQMFF | TGTGCCCGTGACACCGTGGCTGGGGGGCATCTGATCTCCTTTGACACCCGACAGATGTTTTTC
TRDJ1 | NA | TRDV3 | TRDD3 | CARGTGGGYPYTDKLIF | TGTGCCCGGGGAACTGGGGGAGGTTACCCGTACACCGATAAACTCATCTTT
TRDJ1 | NA | TRDV1 | TRDD3 | CALGAPPNLWTGGFLYTDKLIF | TGTGCTCTTGGGGCACCCCCGAACCTGTGGACTGGGGGATTTTTGTACACCGATAAACTCATCTTT
TRDJ2 | medium-sized | TRDV2 | TRDD3 | CACDTGPCTGVSALTAQLFF | TGTGCCTGTGACACCGGACCCTGTACTGGGGTTTCCGCTTTGACAGCACAACTCTTCTTT
TRDJ1 | NA | TRDV3 | TRDD3 | CAFSRLPPYWGIYTDKLIF | TGTGCCTTTAGCCGCCTTCCTCCTTACTGGGGGATATACACCGATAAACTCATCTTT
TRDJ3 | NA | TRDV2 | NA | CACDTREGYMVKFSWDTRPMFF | TGTGCCTGTGACACTAGGGAAGGGTACATGGTGAAGTTCTCCTGGGACACCCGACCGATGTTTTTC
TRDJ1 | NA | TRDV1 | TRDD3 | CALGDRSGTGGCRDKLIF | TGTGCTCTTGGGGACAGGTCGGGAACGGGGGGATGCAGGGATAAACTCATCTTT
TRDJ1 | NA | TRDV3 | TRDD3 | CAAPFSRFFLGDTTGHRTDKLIF | TGTGCCGCTCCATTCTCCCGTTTCTTCCTGGGGGATACAACAGGGCACCGCACCGATAAACTCATCTTT
TRDJ1 | few | TRDV1 | NA | CALGERLPTGTGGAYTDKLIF | TGTGCTCTTGGGGAACGGCTTCCTACCGGTACTGGGGGAGCATACACCGATAAACTCATCTTT
TRDJ2 | few | TRDV1 | TRDD3 | CALGESPELGDTVWILTAQLFF | TGTGCTCTTGGGGAATCCCCCGAATTGGGGGATACAGTTTGGATTTTGACAGCACAACTCTTCTTT
TRDJ1 | NA | TRDV1 | TRDD3 | CALGETSYFPTGGYRRSKLIF | TGTGCTCTTGGGGAAACTTCCTATTTCCCTACTGGGGGATACAGGCGGAGTAAACTCATCTTT
TRDJ1 | medium-sized | TRDV2 | TRDD3 | CACDSIYWGPYTDKLIF | TGTGCCTGTGACTCGATATACTGGGGGCCGTACACCGATAAACTCATCTTT
TRDJ1 | NA | TRDV2 | TRDD3 | CACGPRRTGVPYTDKLIF | TGTGCCTGTGGCCCAAGACGTACTGGGGTACCGTACACCGATAAACTCATCTTT
TRDJ1 | NA | TRDV2 | TRDD3 | CACDTLGCPYTYKLIF | TGTGCCTGTGACACACTGGGGTGTCCATACACCTATAAACTCATCTTT
TRDJ1 | NA | TRDV1 | TRDD3 | CALGETRPSCRTGGLPPDKLIF | TGTGCTCTTGGGGAAACTCGGCCTTCCTGTCGTACTGGGGGACTCCCCCCGGATAAACTCATCTTT
TRDJ1 | NA | TRDV1 | TRDD2 | CALGEASYFWGATDKLIF | TGTGCTCTTGGGGAAGCTTCCTACTTTTGGGGGGCAACCGATAAACTCATCTTT
TRDJ1 | few | TRDV1 | TRDD3 | CALGEALLRNWGAHTDKLIF | TGTGCTCTTGGGGAAGCCCTCCTACGGAACTGGGGGGCGCACACCGATAAACTCATCTTT
TRDJ1 | few | TRDV1 | NA | CALGVRPSQSKLIF | TGTGCTCTTGGGGTCAGGCCCTCTCAGAGTAAACTCATCTTT
TRDJ1 | NA | TRDV1 | TRDD3 | CAIGETSTGGYGETDKLIF | TGTGCTATTGGGGAAACCAGTACTGGGGGATACGGGGAGACCGATAAACTCATCTTT